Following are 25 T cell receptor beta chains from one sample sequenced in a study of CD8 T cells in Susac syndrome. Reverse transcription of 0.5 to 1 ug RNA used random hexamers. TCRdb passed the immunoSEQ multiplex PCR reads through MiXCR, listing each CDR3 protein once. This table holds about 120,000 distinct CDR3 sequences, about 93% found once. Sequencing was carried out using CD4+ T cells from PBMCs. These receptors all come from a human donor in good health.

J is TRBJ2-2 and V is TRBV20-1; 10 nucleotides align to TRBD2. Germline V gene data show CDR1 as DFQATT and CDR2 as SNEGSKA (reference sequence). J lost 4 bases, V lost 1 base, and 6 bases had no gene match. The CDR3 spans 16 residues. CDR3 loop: CSARVMGLASTGELFF. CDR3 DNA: TGCAGTGCTAGAGTTATGGGACTAGCGAGCACCGGGGAGCTGTTTTTT.

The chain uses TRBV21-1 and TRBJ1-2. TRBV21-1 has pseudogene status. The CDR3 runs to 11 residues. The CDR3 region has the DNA TGTGCCAGCAGCCCGGTGGGTGGCTACACCTTC. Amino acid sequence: CASSPVGGYTF.

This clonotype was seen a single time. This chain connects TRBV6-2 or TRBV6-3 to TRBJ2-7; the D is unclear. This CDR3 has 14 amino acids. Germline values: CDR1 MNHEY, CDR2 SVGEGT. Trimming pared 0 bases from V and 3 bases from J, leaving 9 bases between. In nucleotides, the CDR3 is TGTGCCAGCAGTTACTCTTCCGGGTACTACGAGCAGTACTTC. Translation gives CASSYSSGYYEQYF.

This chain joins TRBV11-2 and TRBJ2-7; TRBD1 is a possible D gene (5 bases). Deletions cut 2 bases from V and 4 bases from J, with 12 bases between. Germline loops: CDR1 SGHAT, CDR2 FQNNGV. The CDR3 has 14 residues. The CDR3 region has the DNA TGTGCCAGCAGCTTATATGGGGCGGAGTACGAGCAGTACTTC. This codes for CASSLYGAEYEQYF.

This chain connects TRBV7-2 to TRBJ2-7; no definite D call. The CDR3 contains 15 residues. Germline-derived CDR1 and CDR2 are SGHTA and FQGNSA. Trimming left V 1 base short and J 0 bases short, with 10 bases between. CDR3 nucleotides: TGTGCCAGCAGCTTAGAGTTGACACCCTCCTACGAGCAGTACTTC. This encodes CASSLELTPSYEQYF.

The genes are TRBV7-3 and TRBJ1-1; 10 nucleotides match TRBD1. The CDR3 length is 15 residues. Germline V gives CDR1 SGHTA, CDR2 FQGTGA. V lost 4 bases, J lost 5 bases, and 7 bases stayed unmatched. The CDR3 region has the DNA TGTGCCAGCAGCTCGGCCGGGACAGGGGAGACTGAAGCTTTCTTT. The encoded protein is CASSSAGTGETEAFF.

CDR3 residues: CASSPSLQETQYF. The CDR3 DNA sequence: TGTGCCAGCAGCCCCAGTCTACAAGAGACCCAGTACTTC. This rearrangement joins TRBV3-1 to TRBJ2-5; no clear D gene. Trimming left V 4 bases short and J 2 bases short, with 8 bases between. Looked up from germline, CDR1 is LGHDT and CDR2 is YNNKEL (reference sequence). The CDR3 is made up of 13 amino acids.

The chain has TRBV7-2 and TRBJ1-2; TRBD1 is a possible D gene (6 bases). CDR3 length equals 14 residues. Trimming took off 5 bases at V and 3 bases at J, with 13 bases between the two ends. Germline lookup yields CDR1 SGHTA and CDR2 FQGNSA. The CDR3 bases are TGTGCCAGCAGCCTAACAGGGTTAGACTATGGCTACACCTTC. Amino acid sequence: CASSLTGLDYGYTF.

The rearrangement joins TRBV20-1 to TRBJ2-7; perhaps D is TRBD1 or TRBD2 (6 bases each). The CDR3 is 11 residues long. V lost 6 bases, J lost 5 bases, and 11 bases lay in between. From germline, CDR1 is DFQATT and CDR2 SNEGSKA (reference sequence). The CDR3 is CSAEGGNEQYF. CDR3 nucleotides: TGCAGTGCAGAAGGGGGGAACGAGCAGTACTTC.

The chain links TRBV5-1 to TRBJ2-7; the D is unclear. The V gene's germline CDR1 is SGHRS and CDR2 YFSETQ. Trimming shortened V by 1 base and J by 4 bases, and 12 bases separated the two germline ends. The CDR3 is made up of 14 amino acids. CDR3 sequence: CASSLSGPRYEQYF. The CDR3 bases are TGCGCCAGCAGCTTGTCAGGTCCAAGGTACGAGCAGTACTTC.

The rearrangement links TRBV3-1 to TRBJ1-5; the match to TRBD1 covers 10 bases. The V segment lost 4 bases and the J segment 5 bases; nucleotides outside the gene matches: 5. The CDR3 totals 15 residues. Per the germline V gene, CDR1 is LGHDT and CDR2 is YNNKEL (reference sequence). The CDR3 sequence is CASSRGTGEDQPQHF. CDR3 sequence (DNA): TGTGCCAGCAGCCGCGGGACAGGGGAAGATCAGCCCCAGCATTTT. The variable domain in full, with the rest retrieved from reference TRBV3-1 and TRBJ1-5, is DTAVSQTPKYLVTQMGNDKSIKCEQNLGHDTMYWYKQDSKKFLKIMFSYNNKELIINETVPNRFSPKSPDKAHLNLHINSLELGDSAVYFCASSRGTGEDQPQHFGDGTRLSIL.

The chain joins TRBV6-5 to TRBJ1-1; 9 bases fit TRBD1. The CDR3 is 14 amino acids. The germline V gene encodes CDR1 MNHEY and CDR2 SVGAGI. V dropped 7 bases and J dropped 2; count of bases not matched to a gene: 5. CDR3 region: CASKNRGLNTEAFF. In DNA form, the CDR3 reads TGTGCCAGCAAAAACAGGGGGCTCAACACTGAAGCTTTCTTT.

CDR3 amino acids: CSAGETDTQYF. DNA of the CDR3: TGCAGCGCCGGGGAGACAGATACGCAGTATTTT. This chain links TRBV29-1 with TRBJ2-3, with D possibly TRBD2 on 5 matching bases. Germline CDR1 SQVTM, CDR2 ANQGSEA. Trimming shortened V by 7 bases and J by 3 bases, and 8 bases separated the two germline ends. The CDR3 loop spans 11 amino acids.

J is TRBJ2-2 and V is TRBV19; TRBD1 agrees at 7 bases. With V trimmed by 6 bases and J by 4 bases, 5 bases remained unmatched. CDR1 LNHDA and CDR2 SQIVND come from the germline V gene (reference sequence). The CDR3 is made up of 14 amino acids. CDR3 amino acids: CASSTYRGTGELFF. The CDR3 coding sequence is TGTGCCAGTAGCACCTACAGGGGCACCGGGGAGCTGTTTTTT. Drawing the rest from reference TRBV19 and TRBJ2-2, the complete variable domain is DGGITQSPKYLFRKEGQNVTLSCEQNLNHDAMYWYRQDPGQGLRLIYYSQIVNDFQKGDIAEGYSVSREKKESFPLTVTSAQKNPTAFYLCASSTYRGTGELFFGEGSRLTVL.

The chain's CDR3 is CASSPTGSGTDTQYF. The CDR3, as DNA: TGTGCCAGCAGTCCAACAGGGTCTGGCACAGATACGCAGTATTTT. The chain couples TRBV6-5 to TRBJ2-3; weak D call: TRBD1 (6 bases). Trimming removed 5 bases from V and 1 base from J, with 13 bases in between. The CDR3 has 15 amino acids. Germline CDR1 reads MNHEY; CDR2 reads SVGAGI.

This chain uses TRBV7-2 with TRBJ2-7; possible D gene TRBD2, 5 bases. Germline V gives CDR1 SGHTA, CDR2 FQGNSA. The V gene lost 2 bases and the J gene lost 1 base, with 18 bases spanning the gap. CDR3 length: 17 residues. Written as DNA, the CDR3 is TGTGCCAGCAGCTTACGGACTCACCTGGGAGTTTCCTACGAGCAGTACTTC. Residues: CASSLRTHLGVSYEQYF.

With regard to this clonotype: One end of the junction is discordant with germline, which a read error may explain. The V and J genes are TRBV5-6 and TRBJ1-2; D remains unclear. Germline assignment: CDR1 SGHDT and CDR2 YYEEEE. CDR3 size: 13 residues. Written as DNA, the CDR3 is TGTGCCAGCAGGTCCGGTACTAACTATAGCTACACCTTC. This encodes CASRSGTNYSYTF.

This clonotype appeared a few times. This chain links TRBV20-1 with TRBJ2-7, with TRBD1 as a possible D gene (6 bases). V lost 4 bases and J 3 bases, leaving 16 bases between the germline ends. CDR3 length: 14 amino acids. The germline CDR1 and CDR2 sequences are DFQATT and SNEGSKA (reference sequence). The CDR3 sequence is CSAIGDTRNYEQYF. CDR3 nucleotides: TGCAGTGCTATTGGGGACACCAGGAACTACGAGCAGTACTTC.

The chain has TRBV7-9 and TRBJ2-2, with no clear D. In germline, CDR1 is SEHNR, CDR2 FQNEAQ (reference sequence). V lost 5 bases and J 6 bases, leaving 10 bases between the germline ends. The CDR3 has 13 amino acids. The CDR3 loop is CASSQPQAGELFF. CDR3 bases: TGTGCCAGCAGCCAACCCCAAGCCGGGGAGCTGTTTTTT.

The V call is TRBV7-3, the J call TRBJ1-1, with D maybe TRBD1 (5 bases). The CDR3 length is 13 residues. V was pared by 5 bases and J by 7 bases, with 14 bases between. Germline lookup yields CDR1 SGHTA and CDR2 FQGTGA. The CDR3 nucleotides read TGTGCCAGCAGCCTAGGGGTAAACCATGAAGCTTTCTTT. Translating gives CASSLGVNHEAFF.

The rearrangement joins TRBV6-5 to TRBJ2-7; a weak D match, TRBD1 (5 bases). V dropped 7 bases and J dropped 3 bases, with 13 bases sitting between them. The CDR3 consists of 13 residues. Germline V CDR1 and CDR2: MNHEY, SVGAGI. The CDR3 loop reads CASTPGFVYEQYF. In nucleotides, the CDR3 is TGTGCCAGCACCCCAGGGTTCGTCTACGAGCAGTACTTC.

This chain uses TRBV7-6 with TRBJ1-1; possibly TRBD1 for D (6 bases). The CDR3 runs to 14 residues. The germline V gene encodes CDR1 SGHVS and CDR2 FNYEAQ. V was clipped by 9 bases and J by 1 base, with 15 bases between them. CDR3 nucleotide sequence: TGTGCCAGTAAAAGGACAGAATCGAACACTGAAGCTTTCTTT. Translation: CASKRTESNTEAFF. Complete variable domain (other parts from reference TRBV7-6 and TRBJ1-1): GAGVSQSPRYKVTKRGQDVALRCDPISGHVSLYWYRQALGQGPEFLTYFNYEAQQDKSGLPNDRFSAERPEGSISTLTIQRTEQRDSAMYRCASKRTESNTEAFFGQGTRLTVV.

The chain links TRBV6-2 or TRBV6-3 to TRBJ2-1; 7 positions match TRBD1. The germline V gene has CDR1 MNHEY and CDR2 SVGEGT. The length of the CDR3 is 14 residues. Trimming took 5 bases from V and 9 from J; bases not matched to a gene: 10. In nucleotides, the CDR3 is TGTGCCAGCAGTCCCAACAGGGGTAGTAGTGAGCAGTTCTTC. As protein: CASSPNRGSSEQFF.

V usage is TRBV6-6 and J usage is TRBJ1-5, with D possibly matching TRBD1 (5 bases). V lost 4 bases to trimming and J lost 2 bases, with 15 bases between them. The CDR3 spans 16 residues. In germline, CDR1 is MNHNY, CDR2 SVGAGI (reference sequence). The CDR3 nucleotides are TGTGCCAGCAGTTTTCCAATAATGGGGGGCAATCAGCCCCAGCATTTT. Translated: CASSFPIMGGNQPQHF.

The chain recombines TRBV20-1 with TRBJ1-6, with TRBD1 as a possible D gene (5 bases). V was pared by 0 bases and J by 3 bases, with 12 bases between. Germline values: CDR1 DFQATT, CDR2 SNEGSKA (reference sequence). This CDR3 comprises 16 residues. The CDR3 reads CSARDSGASYNSPLHF. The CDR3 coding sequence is TGCAGTGCTAGAGATTCCGGGGCCAGCTATAATTCACCCCTCCACTTT.